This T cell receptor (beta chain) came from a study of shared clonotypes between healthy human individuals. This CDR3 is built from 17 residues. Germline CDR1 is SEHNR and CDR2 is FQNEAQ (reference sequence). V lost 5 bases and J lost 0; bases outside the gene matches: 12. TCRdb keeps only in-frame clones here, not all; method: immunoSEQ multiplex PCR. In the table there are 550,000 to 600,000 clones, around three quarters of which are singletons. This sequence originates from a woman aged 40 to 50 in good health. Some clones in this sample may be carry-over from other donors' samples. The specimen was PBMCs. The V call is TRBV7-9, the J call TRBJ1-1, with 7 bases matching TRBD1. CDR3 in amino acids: CASSQHRDSPMNTEAFF. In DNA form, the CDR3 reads TGTGCCAGCAGCCAACATCGGGACAGCCCGATGAACACTGAAGCTTTCTTT.